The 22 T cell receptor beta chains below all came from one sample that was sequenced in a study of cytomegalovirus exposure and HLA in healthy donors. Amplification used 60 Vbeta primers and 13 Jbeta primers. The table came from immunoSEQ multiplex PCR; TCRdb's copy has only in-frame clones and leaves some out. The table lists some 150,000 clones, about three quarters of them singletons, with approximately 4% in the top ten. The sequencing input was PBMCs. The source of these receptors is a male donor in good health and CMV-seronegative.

The CDR3 loop reads CASRGGRETQYF. DNA of the CDR3: TGTGCCAGCAGAGGGGGCCGAGAGACCCAGTACTTC. The rearrangement joins TRBV5-6 to TRBJ2-5; 7 bases are shared with TRBD1. This CDR3 is built from 12 residues. Trimming at V came to 5 bases and at J to 4 bases, leaving 2 bases not matched to a gene. Per the germline V gene, CDR1 is SGHDT and CDR2 is YYEEEE.

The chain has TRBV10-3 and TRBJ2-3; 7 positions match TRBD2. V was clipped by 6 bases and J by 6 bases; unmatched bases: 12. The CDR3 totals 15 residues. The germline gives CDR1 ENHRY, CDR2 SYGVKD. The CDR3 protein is CAIRVGEGRGDTQYF. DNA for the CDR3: TGTGCCATCAGGGTCGGCGAAGGGCGGGGGGATACGCAGTATTTT.

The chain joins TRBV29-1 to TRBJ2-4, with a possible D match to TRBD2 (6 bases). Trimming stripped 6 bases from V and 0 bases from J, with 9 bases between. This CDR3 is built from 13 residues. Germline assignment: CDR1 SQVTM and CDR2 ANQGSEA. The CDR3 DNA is TGCAGCGTAGAGGGACTAGCCAAAAACATTCAGTACTTC. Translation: CSVEGLAKNIQYF.

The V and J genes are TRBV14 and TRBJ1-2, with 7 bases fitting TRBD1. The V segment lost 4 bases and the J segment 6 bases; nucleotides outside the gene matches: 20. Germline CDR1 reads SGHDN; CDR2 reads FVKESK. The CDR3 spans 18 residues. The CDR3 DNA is TGTGCCAGCAGCCGTTGGGGGGACAGCGCCTCTAGGAGAGATGGCTACACCTTC. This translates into CASSRWGDSASRRDGYTF.

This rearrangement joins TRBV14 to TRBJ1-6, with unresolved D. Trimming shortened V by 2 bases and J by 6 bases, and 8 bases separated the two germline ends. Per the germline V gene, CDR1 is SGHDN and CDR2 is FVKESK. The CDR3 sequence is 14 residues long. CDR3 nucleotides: TGTGCCAGCAGCCAATTGAGGGCTAATTCACCCCTCCACTTT. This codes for CASSQLRANSPLHF. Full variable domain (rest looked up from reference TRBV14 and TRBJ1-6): EAGVTQFPSHSVIEKGQTVTLRCDPISGHDNLYWYRRVMGKEIKFLLHFVKESKQDESGMPNNRFLAERTGGTYSTLKVQPAELEDSGVYFCASSQLRANSPLHFGNGTRLTVT.

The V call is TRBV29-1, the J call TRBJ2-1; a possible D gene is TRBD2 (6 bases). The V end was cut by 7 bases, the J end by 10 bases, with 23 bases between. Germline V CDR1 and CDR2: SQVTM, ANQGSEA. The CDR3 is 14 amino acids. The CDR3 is CSGRDRGTVEEQFF. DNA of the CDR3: TGCAGCGGTAGGGACCGGGGGACGGTAGAAGAGCAGTTCTTC.

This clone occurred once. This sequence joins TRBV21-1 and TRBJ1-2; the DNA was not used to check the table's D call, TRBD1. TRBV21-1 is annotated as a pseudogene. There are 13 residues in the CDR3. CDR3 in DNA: TGTGCCAGCAGCACCCAGGGTGGCTATGGCTACACCTTC. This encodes CASSTQGGYGYTF.

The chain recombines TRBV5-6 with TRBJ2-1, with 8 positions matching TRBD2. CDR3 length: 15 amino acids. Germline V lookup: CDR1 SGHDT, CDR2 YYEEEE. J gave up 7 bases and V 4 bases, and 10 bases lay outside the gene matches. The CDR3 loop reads CASSPSGSPHNEQFF. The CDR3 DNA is TGTGCCAGCAGCCCTAGCGGGTCCCCCCATAATGAGCAGTTCTTC.

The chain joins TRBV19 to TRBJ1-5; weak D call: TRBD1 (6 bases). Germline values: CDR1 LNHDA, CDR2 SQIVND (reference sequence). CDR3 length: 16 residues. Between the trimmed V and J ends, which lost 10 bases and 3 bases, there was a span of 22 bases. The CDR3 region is CATGNRADITNQPQHF. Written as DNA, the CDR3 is TGTGCCACGGGGAACAGGGCTGACATTACCAATCAGCCCCAGCATTTT.

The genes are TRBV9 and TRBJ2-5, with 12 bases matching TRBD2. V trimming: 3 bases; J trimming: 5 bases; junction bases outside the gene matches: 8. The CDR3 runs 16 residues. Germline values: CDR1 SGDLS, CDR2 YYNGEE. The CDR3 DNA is TGTGCCAGCAGCGCGCCGACTAGCGGGGGACGGGAGACCCAGTACTTC. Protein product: CASSAPTSGGRETQYF.

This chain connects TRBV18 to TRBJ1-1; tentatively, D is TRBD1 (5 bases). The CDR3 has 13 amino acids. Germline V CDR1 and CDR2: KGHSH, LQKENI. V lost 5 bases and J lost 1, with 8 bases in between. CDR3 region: CASSMDKNTEAFF. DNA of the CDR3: TGTGCCAGCTCAATGGACAAGAACACTGAAGCTTTCTTT.

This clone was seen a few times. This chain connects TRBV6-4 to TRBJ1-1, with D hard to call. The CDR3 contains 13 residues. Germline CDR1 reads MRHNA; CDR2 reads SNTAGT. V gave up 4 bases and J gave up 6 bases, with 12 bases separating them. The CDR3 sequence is CASSVEERSEAFF. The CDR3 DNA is TGTGCCAGCAGTGTAGAGGAAAGGTCTGAAGCTTTCTTT.

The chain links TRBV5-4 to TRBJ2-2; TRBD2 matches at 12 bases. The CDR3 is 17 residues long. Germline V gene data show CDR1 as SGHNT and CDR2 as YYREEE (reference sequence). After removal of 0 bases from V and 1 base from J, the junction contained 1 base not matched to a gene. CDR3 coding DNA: TGTGCCAGCAGCTTGGCGACTAGCGGGAGGAACACCGGGGAGCTGTTTTTT. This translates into CASSLATSGRNTGELFF. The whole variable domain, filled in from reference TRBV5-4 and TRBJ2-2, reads ETGVTQSPTHLIKTRGQQVTLRCSSQSGHNTVSWYQQALGQGPQFIFQYYREEENGRGNFPPRFSGLQFPNYSSELNVNALELDDSALYLCASSLATSGRNTGELFFGEGSRLTVL.

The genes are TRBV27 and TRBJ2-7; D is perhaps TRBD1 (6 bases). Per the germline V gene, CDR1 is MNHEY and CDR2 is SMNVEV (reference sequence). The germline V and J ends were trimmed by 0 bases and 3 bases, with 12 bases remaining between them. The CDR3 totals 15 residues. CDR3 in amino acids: CASSLSSGQNYEQYF. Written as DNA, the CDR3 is TGTGCCAGCAGTTTATCGTCGGGACAAAACTACGAGCAGTACTTC.

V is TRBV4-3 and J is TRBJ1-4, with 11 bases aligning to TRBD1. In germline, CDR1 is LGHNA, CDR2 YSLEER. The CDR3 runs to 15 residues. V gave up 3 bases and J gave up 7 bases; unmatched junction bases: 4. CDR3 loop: CASSQYGTGGEKLFF. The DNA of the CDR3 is TGCGCCAGCAGCCAGTACGGGACAGGGGGTGAAAAACTGTTTTTT.

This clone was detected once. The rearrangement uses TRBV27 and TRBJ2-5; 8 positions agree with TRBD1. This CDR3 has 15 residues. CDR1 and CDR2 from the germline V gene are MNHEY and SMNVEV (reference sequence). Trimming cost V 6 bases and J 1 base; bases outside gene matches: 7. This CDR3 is CASSLRQGTQETQYF. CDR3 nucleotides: TGTGCCAGCAGCCTTAGACAGGGGACCCAAGAGACCCAGTACTTC.

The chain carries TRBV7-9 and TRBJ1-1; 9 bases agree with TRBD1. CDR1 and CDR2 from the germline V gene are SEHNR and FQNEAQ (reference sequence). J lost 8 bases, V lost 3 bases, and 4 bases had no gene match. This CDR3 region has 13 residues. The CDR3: CASSLGQGLEAFF. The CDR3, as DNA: TGTGCCAGCAGCTTGGGACAGGGCCTGGAAGCTTTCTTT.

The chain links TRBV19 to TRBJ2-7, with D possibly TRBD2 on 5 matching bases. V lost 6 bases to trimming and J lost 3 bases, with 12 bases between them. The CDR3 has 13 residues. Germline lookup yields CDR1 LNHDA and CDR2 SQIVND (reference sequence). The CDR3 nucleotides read TGTGCCAGTAGCTTGGAACGGGGCTACGAGCAGTACTTC. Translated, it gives CASSLERGYEQYF. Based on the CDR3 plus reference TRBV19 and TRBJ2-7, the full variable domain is DGGITQSPKYLFRKEGQNVTLSCEQNLNHDAMYWYRQDPGQGLRLIYYSQIVNDFQKGDIAEGYSVSREKKESFPLTVTSAQKNPTAFYLCASSLERGYEQYFGPGTRLTVT.

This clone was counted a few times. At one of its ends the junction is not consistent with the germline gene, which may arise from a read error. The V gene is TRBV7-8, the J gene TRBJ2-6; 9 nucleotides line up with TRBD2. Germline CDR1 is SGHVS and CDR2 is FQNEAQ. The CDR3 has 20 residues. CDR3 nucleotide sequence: TGTGCCAGCAGCCCCCGGTGGGGTAGCGGGGGCCTCTCTGGGGCCAACGGCCTGACTTTC. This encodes CASSPRWGSGGLSGANGLTF.

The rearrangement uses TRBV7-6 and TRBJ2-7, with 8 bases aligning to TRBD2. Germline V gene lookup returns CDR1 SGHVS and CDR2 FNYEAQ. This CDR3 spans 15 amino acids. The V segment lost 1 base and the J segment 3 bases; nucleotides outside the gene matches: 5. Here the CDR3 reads CASSLVVAGLYEQYF. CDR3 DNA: TGTGCCAGCAGCTTAGTGGTAGCGGGACTCTACGAGCAGTACTTC.

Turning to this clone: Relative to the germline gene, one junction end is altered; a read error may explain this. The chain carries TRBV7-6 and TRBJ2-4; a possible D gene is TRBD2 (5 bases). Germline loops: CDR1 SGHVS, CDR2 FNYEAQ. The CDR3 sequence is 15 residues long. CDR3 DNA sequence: TGTGCCAGCAGCTTAAATCCGCTAGCCAAAAACAGTCAGTACTTC. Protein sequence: CASSLNPLAKNSQYF. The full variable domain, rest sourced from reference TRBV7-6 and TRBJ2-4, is GAGVSQSPRYKVTKRGQDVALRCDPISGHVSLYWYRQALGQGPEFLTYFNYEAQQDKSGLPNDRFSAERPEGSISTLTIQRTEQRDSAMYRCASSLNPLAKNSQYFGAGTRLSVL.

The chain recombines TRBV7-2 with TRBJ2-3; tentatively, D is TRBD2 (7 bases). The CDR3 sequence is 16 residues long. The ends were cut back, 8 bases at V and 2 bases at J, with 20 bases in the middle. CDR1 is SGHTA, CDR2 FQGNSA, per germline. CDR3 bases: TGTGCCAGCCCCCCAGGGCGGGGGCTAATCACAGATACGCAGTATTTT. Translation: CASPPGRGLITDTQYF.